The TCR beta chain under discussion was sequenced for a study of blood T cell repertoires in COVID-19. Study overall: Samples taken during acute and convalescent COVID-19 were collected in the United States, Italy and Spain. T cells, B-cell-depleted T cells, or PBMCs provided the cDNA or gDNA that served as material.

In its sample, this clone was seen once. In the authors' workflow: It was from reference gene primer amplification that nucleated cell counts were estimated. TCRdb keeps only in-frame clones here, not all; method: immunoSEQ multiplex PCR. Clone size and V and J calls were adopted from that table, with D and trimming inferred from the DNA. In the table there are around 180,000 clones, almost 80% of which are singletons. The germline CDR1 and CDR2 sequences are SNHLY and FYNNEI. Trimming cost V 8 bases and J 5 bases; bases outside gene matches: 10. There are 17 residues in the CDR3. The gene calls are TRBV2 and TRBJ2-3, with TRBD2 matching over 16 bases. The specimen sequenced was peripheral blood. The TCR comes from a man in his 60s with active or convalescent COVID-19. The CDR3 reads CASSTGTSGRAGDTQYF. The CDR3 DNA follows: TGTGCCAGCTCAACCGGGACTAGCGGGAGGGCCGGAGATACGCAGTATTTT.